The 27 T cell receptor beta chains below all came from one sample that was sequenced in a study of human T cells and chemical hapten exposure. TCRdb reprocessed the RACE reads with MiXCR, giving one entry per CDR3 protein. This repertoire shows more than 250,000 distinct CDR3 sequences, 8.6% found once; its top ten account for 2% to 3%. Time point meaning: pre-sensitization, week 0. Treatment meaning: therapeutic diphenylcyclopropenone sensitization with weekly scalp DPC. This specimen was whole blood, taken in connection with sensitization to the hapten diphenylcyclopropenone (DPC). The receptors stem from a middle-aged woman with alopecia areata. Some clones in this sample may be carry-over from other donors' samples.

This clonotype was seen more than once but under ten times. The rearrangement uses TRBV6-2 or TRBV6-3 and TRBJ2-7; unclear D gene. Germline CDR1 and CDR2: MNHEY and SVGEGT. Trimming took 1 base from V and 0 from J, leaving 4 bases between them. The CDR3 has 13 amino acids. The CDR3 DNA sequence: TGTGCCAGCAGTTACTTCCCCTCCTACGAGCAGTACTTC. This gives the protein CASSYFPSYEQYF.

There are many counts of this clonotype. This chain connects TRBV7-9 to TRBJ2-5; D uncertain. V lost 1 base, J lost 5 bases, and 11 bases lay in between. Germline assignment: CDR1 SEHNR and CDR2 FQNEAQ (reference sequence). The CDR3 sequence is 14 residues long. The CDR3 coding sequence is TGTGCCAGCAGCTTAGGATGGGGTTCGGAGACCCAGTACTTC. This translates into CASSLGWGSETQYF.

This rearrangement joins TRBV20-1 to TRBJ2-7; 8 bases align to TRBD1. Germline CDR1 reads DFQATT; CDR2 reads SNEGSKA (reference sequence). This CDR3 contains 11 residues. The CDR3 sequence is CRIGQGDEQYF. The CDR3 DNA reads TGCAGGATTGGACAGGGAGACGAGCAGTACTTC.

The chain joins TRBV7-8 to TRBJ2-1; possible D gene TRBD2, 5 bases. Germline assignment: CDR1 SGHVS and CDR2 FQNEAQ. V was pared by 7 bases and J by 0 bases, with 19 bases between. CDR3 length: 17 residues. As DNA, the CDR3 is TGTGCCAGCACCAACGCGCGAGCGGAAAGCTCCTACAATGAGCAGTTCTTC. It codes for CASTNARAESSYNEQFF.

The chain employs TRBV27 and TRBJ2-5, with 12 bases that match TRBD2. CDR1 is MNHEY, CDR2 SMNVEV, per germline (reference sequence). This CDR3 is 15 amino acids long. V lost 0 bases, J lost 5 bases, and 1 base stayed unmatched. The CDR3 coding sequence is TGTGCCAGCAGTTTATCGACTAGCGGGAGCGAGACCCAGTACTTC. As protein: CASSLSTSGSETQYF.

This clonotype was found many times. The chain is built from TRBV5-1 and TRBJ2-7; TRBD1 is a possible D gene (6 bases). The CDR3 is 12 residues long. CDR1 is SGHRS and CDR2 is YFSETQ in the germline V gene. Trimming cost V 6 bases and J 6 bases, with 13 bases left between them. CDR3 in amino acids: CASTYTGREQYF. The CDR3 DNA reads as TGCGCCAGCACTTACACAGGGCGCGAGCAGTACTTC.

Notes on this clonotype: Sequence at one end of the junction differs from germline and may be a read error. The gene calls are TRBV6-1 and TRBJ2-1; 10 bases map to TRBD2. Germline V gene data show CDR1 as MNHNS and CDR2 as SASEGT. The CDR3 loop spans 15 amino acids. The CDR3 nucleotides read TGTGCCAGCGGCAAGACTAGCGGGTCCTCCAATGAGCAGTTCTTC. Translation: CASGKTSGSSNEQFF.

This clonotype has a count of ten or more. The chain uses TRBV10-2 and TRBJ1-4; maybe TRBD1 (5 bases). Germline CDR1 and CDR2: WSHSY and SAAADI. This CDR3 is built from 13 residues. Trimming stripped 6 bases from V and 7 bases from J, with 12 bases between. The CDR3 loop is CASRRDSFEKLFF. CDR3 bases: TGCGCCAGCAGACGGGACTCCTTTGAAAAACTGTTTTTT.

This clonotype was seen a few times. V and J are TRBV12-3 or TRBV12-4 and TRBJ2-2; D ambiguous. The CDR3 totals 11 residues. V was pared by 6 bases and J by 7 bases, with 6 bases between. CDR3 coding DNA: TGTGCCAGCAGCCACGGCGGGGAGCTGTTTTTT. It encodes CASSHGGELFF.

This clonotype was seen only a few times. The chain employs TRBV10-3 and TRBJ2-3, with TRBD1 matching 8 bases. The CDR3 covers 14 residues. The V and J ends lost 5 bases and 5 bases, in that order; junction bases with no gene match: 6. Per germline, CDR1 ENHRY and CDR2 SYGVKD. The DNA for the CDR3 is TGTGCCATCAGTTTCGGGACAGGACAAGATACGCAGTATTTT. Translated, it gives CAISFGTGQDTQYF.

The chain links TRBV20-1 to TRBJ2-7, with 8 bases aligning to TRBD2. V was pared by 4 bases and J by 1 base, with 6 bases of the junction left unmatched. Germline V lookup: CDR1 DFQATT, CDR2 SNEGSKA (reference sequence). The CDR3 runs 14 residues. CDR3 in amino acids: CSAKAGVRSYEQYF. Here the CDR3 DNA reads TGCAGTGCTAAAGCGGGAGTCCGATCCTACGAGCAGTACTTC.

This clonotype showed up just a few times. The V call is TRBV28, the J call TRBJ1-5; 7 bases are a match to TRBD1. V lost 6 bases, J lost 6 bases, and 8 bases stayed unmatched. Germline CDR1 MDHEN, CDR2 SYDVKM. The CDR3 extends over 14 amino acids. The CDR3 nucleotides read TGTGCCAGCAGGCCGGGACAGAGGAGTCAGCCCCAGCATTTT. Translation gives CASRPGQRSQPQHF.

This clonotype was observed a handful of times. The chain couples TRBV28 to TRBJ1-6; D may be TRBD1 (6 bases). V lost 7 bases and J 7 bases, leaving 14 bases between the germline ends. The CDR3 sequence is 14 residues long. CDR1 and CDR2 (germline): MDHEN, SYDVKM. The CDR3 nucleotides are TGTGCCAGCATTACGGGGGCGCTGAATTCACCCCTCCACTTT. The encoded protein is CASITGALNSPLHF.

V usage is TRBV20-1 and J usage is TRBJ2-6; TRBD1 or TRBD2 may be the D gene (6 bases each). Trimming took 6 bases from V and 4 from J, leaving 13 bases between them. The CDR3 runs 14 residues. Per the germline V gene, CDR1 is DFQATT and CDR2 is SNEGSKA (reference sequence). In nucleotides, the CDR3 is TGCAGTGCCGAGGGGGAGGTAGGGGCCAACGTCCTGACTTTC. It encodes CSAEGEVGANVLTF.

This clonotype was counted between two and nine times. This chain uses TRBV5-1 with TRBJ2-1; D unresolved. V was shortened by 6 bases and J by 1 base, with 11 bases between the two germline ends. The length of the CDR3 is 14 residues. Per germline, CDR1 SGHRS and CDR2 YFSETQ. The CDR3 loop is CASKSALSYNEQFF. The CDR3 DNA reads as TGCGCCAGCAAATCGGCCCTGTCCTACAATGAGCAGTTCTTC.

The CDR3: CASSSGQVEAFF. The CDR3 coding sequence is TGCGCCAGCAGCTCAGGACAGGTAGAAGCTTTCTTT. The J gene is TRBJ1-1, the V gene TRBV5-1, with 7 bases that match TRBD1. V lost 3 bases, J lost 8 bases, and 4 bases stayed unmatched. The CDR3 has 12 amino acids. Germline CDR1 is SGHRS and CDR2 is YFSETQ.

This clonotype has only a few counts. The J gene is TRBJ2-7, the V gene TRBV7-9; no firm D call. Trimming removed 0 bases from V and 2 bases from J, with 11 bases in between. The CDR3 has 15 amino acids. Looked up from germline, CDR1 is SEHNR and CDR2 is FQNEAQ (reference sequence). The CDR3 spells CASSLAIGSPYEQYF. The DNA of the CDR3 is TGTGCCAGCAGCTTAGCGATAGGGTCTCCCTACGAGCAGTACTTC.

This clonotype was seen repeatedly, ten times or more. The J gene is TRBJ1-1, the V gene TRBV12-3 or TRBV12-4, with D perhaps TRBD1 (6 bases). CDR3 length equals 14 residues. V was clipped by 5 bases and J by 6 bases, with 16 bases between them. The CDR3 spells CASSPGGHNAEAFF. The CDR3 nucleotides read TGTGCCAGCAGTCCCGGGGGGCATAATGCTGAAGCTTTCTTT.

This clonotype has just a few counts. This chain joins TRBV12-3 or TRBV12-4 and TRBJ2-1; weak D call: TRBD1 (5 bases). The V end was cut by 6 bases, the J end by 9 bases, with 15 bases between. CDR3 size: 13 residues. The CDR3 nucleotides are TGTGCCAGCAGGGCTACAGGAGTTGGTGAGCAGTTCTTC. Translation: CASRATGVGEQFF.

The rearrangement joins TRBV20-1 to TRBJ2-7; D is perhaps TRBD2 (6 bases). This CDR3 has 14 amino acids. Trimming shortened V by 1 base and J by 2 bases, and 12 bases separated the two germline ends. CDR1 and CDR2 from the germline V gene are DFQATT and SNEGSKA (reference sequence). CDR3 amino acids: CSARGSGQPYEQYF. The CDR3 DNA reads as TGCAGTGCTAGAGGGAGCGGGCAACCCTACGAGCAGTACTTC.

There are a few counts of this clonotype. CDR3 protein: CASSSTAGVREQYF. For the CDR3, the DNA is TGTGCCAGCAGTTCCACAGCGGGAGTAAGGGAGCAGTACTTC. This rearrangement joins TRBV27 to TRBJ2-7, with TRBD2 matching 8 bases. Unmatched junction bases numbered 9, after V lost 4 bases and J lost 7 bases. This CDR3 spans 14 amino acids. Germline lookup yields CDR1 MNHEY and CDR2 SMNVEV (reference sequence).

This clonotype showed up just a few times. V usage is TRBV5-4 and J usage is TRBJ2-4, with D unclear. Looked up from germline, CDR1 is SGHNT and CDR2 is YYREEE (reference sequence). Between the trimmed V and J ends, which lost 4 bases and 0 bases, there was a span of 11 bases. CDR3 length: 15 residues. In nucleotides, the CDR3 is TGTGCCAGCAGCCGGCAAGGGTTAGCCAAAAACATTCAGTACTTC. Its protein is CASSRQGLAKNIQYF. Supplemented by reference TRBV5-4 and TRBJ2-4, the full variable domain reads ETGVTQSPTHLIKTRGQQVTLRCSSQSGHNTVSWYQQALGQGPQFIFQYYREEENGRGNFPPRFSGLQFPNYSSELNVNALELDDSALYLCASSRQGLAKNIQYFGAGTRLSVL.

The CDR3 DNA reads as TGTGCCAGCAAGACCCCCGGGGGCGTCTGGGCCAACGTCCTGACTTTC. Protein: CASKTPGGVWANVLTF. The rearrangement joins TRBV6-6 to TRBJ2-6; D tentatively reads TRBD1 or TRBD2 (6 bases each). The V gene lost 7 bases and the J gene lost 5 bases, with 18 bases spanning the gap. The CDR3 totals 16 residues. Germline V gene lookup returns CDR1 MNHNY and CDR2 SVGAGI (reference sequence).

This clonotype was found many times. CDR3: CSVRRGTANTGELFF. The CDR3 DNA reads TGCAGCGTTCGAAGGGGGACAGCGAACACCGGGGAGCTGTTTTTT. The rearrangement links TRBV29-1 to TRBJ2-2; 7 bases fit TRBD1. V shed 5 bases and J 0 bases; nucleotides not matched to a gene: 6. Germline V lookup: CDR1 SQVTM, CDR2 ANQGSEA. This CDR3 is 15 amino acids long.

This clonotype was seen a few times. The chain links TRBV27 to TRBJ2-1, with TRBD1 identical over 9 bases. Germline CDR1 and CDR2: MNHEY and SMNVEV (reference sequence). CDR3 size: 16 residues. The J segment lost 9 bases and the V segment lost 3 bases, leaving 12 bases of the junction unmatched. DNA for the CDR3: TGTGCCAGCAGTTTTGACTGGCCAACAGGGGGCGGTGAGCAGTTCTTC. Translating gives CASSFDWPTGGGEQFF.

In this sample, this clonotype turned up a few times. DNA for the CDR3: TGCAGCGTAGACGCCCCTAATCGGGACGGCACCTACGAGCAGTACTTC. Encoded protein: CSVDAPNRDGTYEQYF. The chain employs TRBV29-1 and TRBJ2-7; D could derive from TRBD1 or TRBD2 (5 bases each). The CDR3 runs to 16 residues. The germline V and J ends were trimmed by 6 bases and 2 bases, with 23 bases remaining between them. CDR1 SQVTM and CDR2 ANQGSEA come from the germline V gene.

In its sample, this clonotype was seen a few times. The gene calls are TRBV7-2 and TRBJ1-3; D possibly corresponds to TRBD1 (5 bases). V was shortened by 4 bases and J by 4 bases, with 14 bases between the two germline ends. Germline lookup yields CDR1 SGHTA and CDR2 FQGNSA. CDR3 size: 15 residues. CDR3 coding DNA: TGTGCCAGCAGCTCGGACAACTTAAAGGGAAACACCATATATTTT. As protein: CASSSDNLKGNTIYF.